Given below is one T cell receptor beta chain in context. V shed 2 bases and J shed 5 bases, with 6 bases lying between them. Germline V CDR1 and CDR2: LGHNA, YNFKEQ. The CDR3 totals 13 residues. The method was immunoSEQ multiplex PCR; TCRdb's version includes in-frame clones alone and lacks a portion of them. The sample yields 55,000 to 80,000 clones, 88% seen once. The sample belongs to a study of blood T cell repertoires in COVID-19. On the study more broadly: Samples taken during acute and convalescent COVID-19 were collected in the United States, Italy and Spain.

This chain links TRBV4-2 with TRBJ2-2; D call uncertain. The sequenced material came from peripheral blood. This clonotype was sampled from a human donor in a cohort sampled during active COVID-19. CDR3: CASSQRVTGELFF. The DNA for the CDR3 is TGTGCCAGCAGCCAACGGGTTACCGGGGAGCTGTTTTTT.